Presented here are 7 T cell receptor beta chains from one specimen sequenced in a study of blood T cell repertoires in COVID-19 (dated by TCRdb to 2020 to 2022). Receptors were amplified or captured by the immunoSEQ multiplex PCR assay. TCRdb mirrors the immuneACCESS table, restricted to in-frame sequences. Some clones are absent from its copies; in checked studies, under half trace to an unresolved V gene, and the reason for the others is unknown. This sample comprises 65,000 to 70,000 clones, approximately 78% of them detected only once. The ten largest clonotypes hold 9.2% of the sample. Source material: peripheral blood. These receptors originate from a human donor in a cohort sampled during active COVID-19.

V and J are TRBV11-2 and TRBJ2-6, with D possibly matching TRBD1 (6 bases). V lost 5 bases and J 0 bases, leaving 17 bases between the germline ends. CDR1 is SGHAT, CDR2 FQNNGV, per germline. CDR3 length: 18 amino acids. The CDR3 DNA follows: TGTGCCAGCAGCCTCAGGGGAAGGGTGTACTCTGGGGCCAACGTCCTGACTTTC. Translated, it gives CASSLRGRVYSGANVLTF.

V gene TRBV6-5 combines with J gene TRBJ1-4; a possible D gene is TRBD1 (6 bases). The length of the CDR3 is 15 residues. Per the germline V gene, CDR1 is MNHEY and CDR2 is SVGAGI. V was cut by 0 bases and J by 7 bases, with 12 bases left in between. CDR3 nucleotides: TGTGCCAGCAGTTACTCAAGGGGACAATTTGAAAAACTGTTTTTT. Protein product: CASSYSRGQFEKLFF.

The chain joins TRBV4-2 to TRBJ2-7, with TRBD2 as a possible D gene (7 bases). The CDR3 is made up of 15 amino acids. In germline, CDR1 is LGHNA, CDR2 YNFKEQ. V was pared by 1 base and J by 3 bases, with 13 bases between. CDR3 in DNA: TGTGCCAGCAGCCAAGGGGGGGGACAAATCTACGAGCAGTACTTC. Encoded protein: CASSQGGGQIYEQYF.

This chain links TRBV5-6 with TRBJ1-1; D perhaps matches TRBD1 (5 bases). Germline loops: CDR1 SGHDT, CDR2 YYEEEE. This CDR3 contains 15 residues. V gave up 3 bases and J gave up 4 bases, with 16 bases separating them. CDR3 coding DNA: TGTGCCAGCAGCTATAGGACGTCACAGGTCACTGAAGCTTTCTTT. Encoded protein: CASSYRTSQVTEAFF. Full variable domain (missing parts from reference TRBV5-6 and TRBJ1-1): DAGVTQSPTHLIKTRGQQVTLRCSPKSGHDTVSWYQQALGQGPQFIFQYYEEEERQRGNFPDRFSGHQFPNYSSELNVNALLLGDSALYLCASSYRTSQVTEAFFGQGTRLTVV.

The chain joins TRBV28 to TRBJ1-5; D gene uncertain. Germline lookup yields CDR1 MDHEN and CDR2 SYDVKM. Trimming shortened V by 7 bases and J by 0 bases, and 10 bases separated the two germline ends. This CDR3 spans 14 amino acids. The CDR3 sequence is CASIPLNSNQPQHF. The CDR3 bases are TGTGCCAGCATTCCCCTAAATAGCAATCAGCCCCAGCATTTT.

The J gene is TRBJ2-5, the V gene TRBV18; D call uncertain. Per germline, CDR1 KGHSH and CDR2 LQKENI. The CDR3 contains 13 residues. V shed 3 bases and J shed 5 bases, with 10 bases lying between them. The CDR3 protein is CASSPPLGETQYF. The DNA for the CDR3 is TGTGCCAGCTCACCCCCGCTAGGCGAGACCCAGTACTTC.

The J gene is TRBJ2-7, the V gene TRBV6-5; 7 nucleotides match TRBD2. Germline CDR1 is MNHEY and CDR2 is SVGAGI. J gave up 4 bases and V 7 bases, and 10 bases lay outside the gene matches. The CDR3 length is 14 residues. Here the CDR3 DNA reads TGTGCCAGCAAGAACGAGCTAGCGGATTACGAGCAGTACTTC. Protein sequence: CASKNELADYEQYF.